Listed below are T cell receptor beta chains from one sample, sequenced in a study of blood T cells in healthy people across ages. TCRdb processed the 5' RACE reads anew with MiXCR; each CDR3 protein has one entry. This sample has 1.5 million to 2 million distinct CDR3 sequences, with 28% found just once. Sequenced: blood. The receptors were gathered from a woman between 25 and 40 years old in good health. Each CDR3 is given without its conserved first and last residue. The order of the fields is V gene, CDR3 protein.

TRBV2	ASSVRQVETQY
TRBV6-1	ASSPTGLAGVSYNEQF
TRBV28	ASSPASGGAGEQF
TRBV20-1	SARLTGGNYGYT
TRBV29-1	SVEPRRQENTEAF
TRBV7-9	ASIKTGLENGYT
TRBV2	ASSEALSRGGEQF
TRBV12-3/TRBV12-4	ASSFVNTEAF
TRBV10-1	ASSRSGTSVGERF
TRBV2	ASSPQGRVSYEQY
TRBV2	ASNRLLARRQETQY
TRBV19	ASSIDVSYEQY
TRBV7-6	ASSYSENSPLH
TRBV9	ASSVTSGGESPLH
TRBV29-1	SSNEGGLHGYT
TRBV15	ATSSGTGRETQY
TRBV20-1	SASEGARSYEQY
TRBV9	ASSTPRGGGSYNEQF
TRBV7-3	ASSFEGSQETQY
TRBV28	AGSFVGAGANVLT
TRBV7-2	ASSLAASGALQETQY
TRBV20-1	SAKTREGSYNEQF
TRBV27	ASSLRGGAGGYT
TRBV27	ASSLEGLTTSTDTQY
TRBV2	ASDSDGQETQY
TRBV20-1	SAITGTVGETQY
TRBV27	ASSPGQGDNQPQH
TRBV10-3	AISDTSTGKYNEQF
TRBV2	ASSWTRRGDTQY
TRBV3-1	ASSLWGFKPYEQY
TRBV11-2	ASSLGRDRYGYT
TRBV5-1	ASSLGWNSPLH
TRBV7-9	ASSLGVDISYEQY
TRBV10-3	AISVGQNTEAF